A selection of T cell receptor beta chains follows, all from one sample in a study of T cell responses to AZD1222 COVID-19 vaccine. The data were produced by immunoSEQ multiplex PCR, yet TCRdb's version contains in-frame clones alone and is incomplete. The profile shows 45,000 to 60,000 clones, about 89% of them singletons. This specimen was peripheral blood, taken on day 0 of AZD1222 vaccination. The origin of the receptors is an adult in good health. Both conserved end residues are part of each CDR3. Fields, in order: J gene, CDR3 length, V gene, CDR3 protein.

TRBJ2-7,15,TRBV19,CASTPGTAHSGEQYF
TRBJ2-1,13,TRBV7-3,CASSLAPENEQFF
TRBJ1-2,14,TRBV30,CAWSVSGFTYGYTF
TRBJ1-1,14,TRBV18,CASSPLSGGTEAFF
TRBJ2-1,18,TRBV7-2,CASSTRRTSVTGGNEQFF
TRBJ2-2,18,TRBV7-8,CASSLLPWTGENTGELFF
TRBJ1-2,14,TRBV5-1,CASSDPTGDYGYTF
TRBJ1-1,14,TRBV2,CASRPGTPNTEAFF
TRBJ1-2,14,TRBV28,CASRAGQRFYGYTF
TRBJ1-5,16,TRBV5-1,CASSSGDRAGNQPQHF
TRBJ1-2,15,TRBV2,CASSEQQGMYYGYTF
TRBJ2-1,16,TRBV19,CASSTETASGIYEQFF
TRBJ1-1,14,TRBV7-2,CASSPQGRRTEAFF
TRBJ1-4,13,TRBV19,CASSISGVEKLFF
TRBJ2-1,15,TRBV3-1/TRBV3-2,CASSGRDKPYNEQFF
TRBJ2-2,13,TRBV6-4,CASSVDQSGELFF
TRBJ1-2,14,TRBV5-4,CASSPGRRQYGYTF
TRBJ1-2,14,TRBV28,CASTVLKGNYGYTF
TRBJ2-2,13,TRBV29-1,CSVESGRSGELFF
TRBJ1-1,14,TRBV3-1/TRBV3-2,CASSQGPAGTEAFF
TRBJ2-7,13,TRBV7-2,CASSRTGSYEQYF
TRBJ1-4,13,TRBV6-1,CASSEALDRKLFF
TRBJ2-1,12,TRBV11-2,CASRWDYNEQFF
TRBJ1-2,12,TRBV6-5,CASRGDFYGYTF